These 24 T cell receptor beta chains share one sample of origin, sequenced in a study of shared clonotypes between healthy human individuals. Positive CCR7 selection of CD45RO-negative cells yielded the naive CD8 cells, and terminally differentiated effector memory CD45RA+ cells were excluded. Data came from immunoSEQ multiplex PCR; TCRdb stores just in-frame clones and leaves some out. The sample lists about 580,000 clones, roughly 98% occurring once. Sequenced sample: naive CD8+ T cells sorted from blood. The receptors stem from a man aged 25 to 40 in good health.

The J gene is TRBJ2-1, the V gene TRBV6-1, with TRBD2 matching over 7 bases. Germline CDR1 and CDR2: MNHNS and SASEGT. V gave up 5 bases and J gave up 4 bases; unmatched junction bases: 8. The CDR3 is 15 residues long. In DNA form, the CDR3 reads TGTGCCAGCAGTCCTGAGCGGGATGCGTACAATGAGCAGTTCTTC. Translating gives CASSPERDAYNEQFF.

V usage is TRBV30 and J usage is TRBJ2-3, with D unresolved. CDR1 GTSNPN and CDR2 SVGIG come from the germline V gene (reference sequence). The CDR3 extends over 10 amino acids. The V end was cut by 5 bases, the J end by 7 bases, with 7 bases between. Here the CDR3 reads CAWGINTQYF. For the CDR3, the DNA is TGTGCCTGGGGGATCAATACGCAGTATTTT.

This clone was seen just once. This chain connects TRBV28 to TRBJ2-3; D gene unclear. Germline CDR1 reads MDHEN; CDR2 reads SYDVKM. This CDR3 has 16 residues. With 5 bases removed from V and 0 bases from J, the gap between germline ends came to 15 bases. The DNA for the CDR3 is TGTGCCAGCAGTACCCTGACCGAAAAGAGCACAGATACGCAGTATTTT. Protein product: CASSTLTEKSTDTQYF.

This chain links TRBV9 with TRBJ2-1, with D hard to call. Germline-derived CDR1 and CDR2 are SGDLS and YYNGEE. The CDR3 runs 15 residues. Deletions cut 3 bases from V and 12 bases from J, with 22 bases between. The CDR3 DNA reads TGTGCCAGCAGCGCCATGGCTGCGGACCTTCTGAGGCAGTTCTTC. Translated, it gives CASSAMAADLLRQFF.

The V call is TRBV4-1, the J call TRBJ2-1, with 10 bases that match TRBD1. Trimming cost V 4 bases and J 6 bases; bases outside gene matches: 9. CDR3 length: 16 amino acids. In germline, CDR1 is MGHRA, CDR2 YSYEKL. The CDR3 loop reads CASSLDRGLRPNEQFF. CDR3 nucleotides: TGCGCCAGCAGCCTCGACAGGGGGCTTCGACCCAATGAGCAGTTCTTC.

The chain uses TRBV7-6 and TRBJ2-1; 9 nucleotides match TRBD1. This CDR3 has 16 residues. V dropped 0 bases and J dropped 5; count of bases not matched to a gene: 5. Germline lookup yields CDR1 SGHVS and CDR2 FNYEAQ. The CDR3 sequence: CASSLAGTGRNNEQFF. The CDR3 nucleotides read TGTGCCAGCAGCTTAGCTGGGACAGGGAGGAACAATGAGCAGTTCTTC.

The chain employs TRBV28 and TRBJ2-7; perhaps TRBD1 as D (5 bases). Trimming stripped 8 bases from V and 1 base from J, with 12 bases between. This CDR3 has 13 amino acids. CDR1 and CDR2 from the germline V gene are MDHEN and SYDVKM. CDR3 amino acids: CASGAPVSYEQYF. CDR3 coding DNA: TGTGCCAGCGGGGCTCCGGTATCCTACGAGCAGTACTTC.

V is TRBV6-5 and J is TRBJ2-1; 9 bases fit TRBD2. The CDR3 covers 16 residues. Losses at the gene ends were 4 bases for V and 8 bases for J; bases not matched to a gene: 12. CDR1 MNHEY and CDR2 SVGAGI come from the germline V gene. The CDR3 sequence is CASSSPLLAGVDEQFF. The CDR3 bases are TGTGCCAGCAGTTCCCCATTGTTAGCGGGAGTCGATGAGCAGTTCTTC.

The chain joins TRBV27 to TRBJ2-7, with a tentative D call TRBD1 (5 bases). The V gene's germline CDR1 is MNHEY and CDR2 SMNVEV (reference sequence). This CDR3 comprises 13 residues. V lost 3 bases to trimming and J lost 3 bases, with 9 bases between them. Written as DNA, the CDR3 is TGTGCCAGCAGTTTGGCTAGGGGCTACGAGCAGTACTTC. Its protein is CASSLARGYEQYF.

This clone occurred once. The chain employs TRBV9 and TRBJ2-7; tentatively, D is TRBD2 (7 bases). CDR3 length: 14 residues. The V gene lost 3 bases and the J gene lost 5 bases, with 15 bases spanning the gap. CDR1 and CDR2 from the germline V gene are SGDLS and YYNGEE. The CDR3 DNA reads as TGTGCCAGCAGCGCGAGGGGGGGCAGTGACGAGCAGTACTTC. Residues: CASSARGGSDEQYF.

V gene TRBV9 combines with J gene TRBJ2-2, with D possibly being TRBD1 (6 bases). V lost 7 bases and J lost 1, with 14 bases in between. The CDR3 has 15 amino acids. Germline CDR1 SGDLS, CDR2 YYNGEE. CDR3 sequence reads: CASRRTEMNTGELFF. The DNA of the CDR3 is TGTGCCAGCCGCAGGACAGAGATGAACACCGGGGAGCTGTTTTTT.

The chain couples TRBV29-1 to TRBJ1-3; 7 positions agree with TRBD1. CDR3 length equals 16 residues. Germline CDR1 SQVTM, CDR2 ANQGSEA. Germline trimming cut 1 base from V and 0 bases from J; bases unmatched to any gene: 6. The CDR3 bases are TGCAGCGTTGAAGGCTGGGACAGATCCTCTGGAAACACCATATATTTT. Its translation is CSVEGWDRSSGNTIYF.

This clone has just one count. The V and J genes are TRBV15 and TRBJ2-7; 10 bases align to TRBD2. CDR3 size: 14 residues. V trimming: 1 base; J trimming: 4 bases; junction bases outside the gene matches: 1. In germline, CDR1 is LNHNV, CDR2 YYDKDF (reference sequence). CDR3 loop: CATSRGTSGYEQYF. DNA of the CDR3: TGTGCCACCAGCAGAGGGACTAGCGGTTACGAGCAGTACTTC.

The chain combines TRBV29-1 with TRBJ2-1; D may be TRBD2 (5 bases). V lost 5 bases and J lost 3, with 20 bases in between. Looked up from germline, CDR1 is SQVTM and CDR2 is ANQGSEA. This CDR3 region has 16 residues. DNA for the CDR3: TGCAGCGTTTCCGGTCTAGCTGGAGACTACTACAATGAGCAGTTCTTC. Protein: CSVSGLAGDYYNEQFF.

The chain joins TRBV27 to TRBJ2-3; TRBD2 might be the D (6 bases). Germline V lookup: CDR1 MNHEY, CDR2 SMNVEV (reference sequence). V lost 8 bases to trimming and J lost 1 base, with 19 bases between them. The CDR3 has 16 residues. DNA of the CDR3: TGTGCCAGCGGGACGGGACTCCCAAGGGGCACAGATACGCAGTATTTT. This sequence encodes CASGTGLPRGTDTQYF.

The chain joins TRBV7-3 to TRBJ2-3; 9 bases line up with TRBD2. Germline CDR1 reads SGHTA; CDR2 reads FQGTGA. The CDR3 has 14 residues. V lost 5 bases and J lost 6; bases outside the gene matches: 6. CDR3 amino acids: CASSRLAAPDTQYF. The CDR3 DNA is TGTGCCAGCAGCCGACTAGCGGCCCCGGATACGCAGTATTTT.

V is TRBV27 and J is TRBJ2-3; the D gene is possibly TRBD2 (5 bases). CDR1 is MNHEY and CDR2 is SMNVEV in the germline V gene (reference sequence). The CDR3 loop spans 15 amino acids. V lost 3 bases and J lost 2, with 12 bases in between. The CDR3 DNA reads TGTGCCAGCAGTTTCGAGGGATGGACCACAGATACGCAGTATTTT. It is translated as CASSFEGWTTDTQYF.

The chain uses TRBV6-5 and TRBJ1-4; D is perhaps TRBD1 (6 bases). Germline V lookup: CDR1 MNHEY, CDR2 SVGAGI. V was cut by 6 bases and J by 3 bases, with 11 bases left in between. The length of the CDR3 is 14 residues. The CDR3 here is CASSPGASNEKLFF. The CDR3 DNA sequence: TGTGCCAGCAGCCCGGGGGCGTCTAATGAAAAACTGTTTTTT.

The CDR3 sequence is CASSRLFLNTGELFF. In DNA, the CDR3 is TGCGCCAGCAGTCGGCTATTTCTAAACACCGGGGAGCTGTTTTTT. V gene TRBV23-1 combines with J gene TRBJ2-2; D call uncertain. Being an ORF, TRBV23-1 has a function that is uncertain. Between the trimmed V and J ends, which lost 4 bases and 2 bases, there was a span of 11 bases. The CDR3 length is 15 residues.

As regards this clone: One end of the junction is discordant with germline, which a read error may explain. V usage is TRBV6-5 and J usage is TRBJ2-7; 8 positions agree with TRBD2. CDR3 length: 14 residues. CDR1 is MNHEY, CDR2 SVGAGI, per germline. The CDR3 region is CTSSSGLVNYEQYF. For the CDR3, the DNA is TGTACCAGCAGTTCGGGACTAGTAAACTACGAGCAGTACTTC.

This rearrangement joins TRBV13 to TRBJ2-7; D gene ambiguous. The V gene lost 0 bases and the J gene lost 3 bases, with 6 bases spanning the gap. The CDR3 totals 13 residues. Looked up from germline, CDR1 is PRHDT and CDR2 is FYEKMQ (reference sequence). The CDR3 sequence: CASSLGQSYEQYF. The CDR3 bases are TGTGCCAGCAGCTTAGGCCAAAGCTACGAGCAGTACTTC. The full variable domain, rest sourced from reference TRBV13 and TRBJ2-7, is AAGVIQSPRHLIKEKRETATLKCYPIPRHDTVYWYQQGPGQDPQFLISFYEKMQSDKGSIPDRFSAQQFSDYHSELNMSSLELGDSALYFCASSLGQSYEQYFGPGTRLTVT.

The chain links TRBV7-9 to TRBJ2-1, with D possibly matching TRBD2 (5 bases). Trimming shortened V by 5 bases and J by 6 bases, and 20 bases separated the two germline ends. The CDR3 runs to 16 residues. From germline, CDR1 is SEHNR and CDR2 FQNEAQ (reference sequence). CDR3 in DNA: TGTGCCAGCAGCCTTCCTAGTGGCGAGGGTATCAATGAGCAGTTCTTC. Translated, it gives CASSLPSGEGINEQFF.

The chain combines TRBV12-2 with TRBJ2-7; the table's D call, TRBD1, was not checked against the DNA. TRBV12-2 is a listed pseudogene. CDR3 length: 17 amino acids. The CDR3 DNA sequence: TGTGCAAGTCGCCCACCCCCAACAGGGGCCTCCGAAGGCGAGCAGTACTTC. Protein product: CASRPPPTGASEGEQYF.

This clone was detected once. The chain is built from TRBV30 and TRBJ1-4; 9 bases map to TRBD1. Germline CDR1 is GTSNPN and CDR2 is SVGIG (reference sequence). V trimming: 8 bases; J trimming: 5 bases; junction bases outside the gene matches: 9. This CDR3 has 14 amino acids. The CDR3 sequence: CAGQQGAPNEKLFF. CDR3 nucleotide sequence: TGTGCCGGTCAACAGGGGGCGCCCAATGAAAAACTGTTTTTT.